This entry lists 3 T cell receptor beta chains sequenced from one sample in a study of T cell responses to AZD1222 COVID-19 vaccine. Data came from immunoSEQ multiplex PCR; TCRdb stores just in-frame clones and leaves some out. The table shows 85,000 to 130,000 clones, with approximately 88% occurring only once. The material sequenced was peripheral blood, taken on day 0 of AZD1222 vaccination. The source of these receptors is an adult in good health.

There are a few counts of this clone. This rearrangement joins TRBV28 to TRBJ1-2; no clear D. Germline-derived CDR1 and CDR2 are MDHEN and SYDVKM. The CDR3 loop spans 15 amino acids. The germline V and J ends were trimmed by 5 bases and 8 bases, with 21 bases remaining between them. The CDR3 region has the DNA TGTGCCAGCAGTATCACCGGGATGTATTCGCGGGGCTACACCTTC. This gives the protein CASSITGMYSRGYTF.

The CDR3 DNA follows: TGTGCCAGCAGTGGGAATGACAGGGACAATCAGCCCCAGCATTTT. Its translation: CASSGNDRDNQPQHF. The genes are TRBV6-2 or TRBV6-3 and TRBJ1-5, with TRBD1 matching 7 bases. J lost 3 bases, V lost 5 bases, and 7 bases had no gene match. Germline V CDR1 and CDR2: MNHEY, SVGEGT. CDR3 length: 15 residues.

The rearrangement links TRBV10-2 to TRBJ1-2; D gene uncertain. Germline V lookup: CDR1 WSHSY, CDR2 SAAADI. The CDR3 is made up of 12 amino acids. Trimming took 5 bases from V and 6 from J, leaving 10 bases between them. The CDR3 loop is CASSIVGNGYTF. CDR3 in DNA: TGCGCCAGCAGTATAGTTGGTAATGGCTACACCTTC.